The 5 T cell receptor beta chains below all came from one sample that was sequenced in a study of T cells in Graves' hyperthyroidism and ophthalmopathy. Regions amplified from RNA transcripts were the TCR beta CDR3 regions. In the first-round RT-PCR of the TCR CDR3, the HTBI primer set was used. Each CDR3 protein is one row after TCRdb ran MiXCR on the multiplex PCR reads. This repertoire shows around 240,000 distinct CDR3 sequences, about 15% found once; its top ten account for about an eighth. What was sequenced was blood. These receptors were collected from a woman aged 40 to 50 with Graves' hyperthyroidism that later progressed to Graves' ophthalmopathy.

This clonotype was counted only a few times. The CDR3 sequence: CSARTSGRYPSYNEQFF. The CDR3, as DNA: TGCAGCGCGCGGACTAGCGGGAGGTATCCCTCCTACAATGAGCAGTTCTTC. J is TRBJ2-1 and V is TRBV29-1; 14 positions match TRBD2. J gave up 0 bases and V 7 bases, and 8 bases lay outside the gene matches. CDR1 is SQVTM and CDR2 is ANQGSEA in the germline V gene. The CDR3 totals 17 residues.

This clonotype was picked up many times. This rearrangement joins TRBV2 to TRBJ1-1; D call uncertain. CDR1 and CDR2 (germline): SNHLY, FYNNEI. Trimming removed 5 bases at V and 0 bases at J, with 10 bases between. This CDR3 has 14 residues. This CDR3 is CASSFARLNTEAFF. CDR3 nucleotides: TGTGCCAGCAGTTTTGCCCGGCTGAACACTGAAGCTTTCTTT.

This clonotype was seen a handful of times. The rearrangement uses TRBV7-2 and TRBJ1-4; D gene uncertain. The CDR3 consists of 16 residues. Germline CDR1 SGHTA, CDR2 FQGNSA. V lost 1 base to trimming and J lost 4 bases, with 13 bases between them. The chain's CDR3 is CASSLGSLGINEKLFF. The CDR3 DNA reads TGTGCCAGCAGCTTAGGGTCCCTAGGGATTAATGAAAAACTGTTTTTT.

Concerning this clonotype: This may be a read error: a much more frequent sequence differs by one nucleotide. A read error is likely, as this CDR3 ends without the conserved phenylalanine or tryptophan. V usage is TRBV16 and J usage is TRBJ2-1; tentatively, D is TRBD1 or TRBD2 (5 bases each). With 2 bases removed from V and 5 bases from J, the gap between germline ends came to 7 bases. CDR1 and CDR2 (germline): KGHSY, FQNENV. The CDR3 is 13 amino acids. CDR3 protein: CASSQEGNNEQFL. As DNA, the CDR3 is TGTGCCAGCAGCCAAGAGGGGAACAATGAGCAGTTCCTC.

The chain is built from TRBV2 and TRBJ2-7, with D unclear. The better agreement between TRBJ2-1 and the DNA end casts doubt on the J call. Germline assignment: CDR1 SNHLY and CDR2 FYNNEI. This CDR3 has 15 residues. DNA of the CDR3: TGTGCCAGCAGTACCACACGGATTACACACAATGAGCAGTTCTTC. Protein sequence: CASSTTRITHNEQFF.